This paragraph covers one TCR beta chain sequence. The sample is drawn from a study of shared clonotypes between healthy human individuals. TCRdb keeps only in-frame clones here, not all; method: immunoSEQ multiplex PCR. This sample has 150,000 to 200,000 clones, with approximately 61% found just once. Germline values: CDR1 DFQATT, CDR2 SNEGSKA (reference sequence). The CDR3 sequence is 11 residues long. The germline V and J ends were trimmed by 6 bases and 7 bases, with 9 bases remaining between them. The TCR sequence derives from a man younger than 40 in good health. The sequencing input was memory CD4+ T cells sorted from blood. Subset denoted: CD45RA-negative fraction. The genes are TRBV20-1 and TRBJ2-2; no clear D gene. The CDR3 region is CSAPQFGELFF. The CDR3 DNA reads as TGCAGTGCGCCTCAATTCGGGGAGCTGTTTTTT.